This T cell receptor (beta chain) was captured in a study of blood T cell repertoires in COVID-19. Overall study: Sites across the United States, Italy and Spain contributed samples from acute and convalescent COVID-19. T cells, B-cell-depleted T cells, or PBMCs supplied cDNA or gDNA.

On this clone: The junction departs from the called germline gene at one end, perhaps through a read error.

As processed by the authors: It was from reference gene primer amplification that nucleated cell counts were estimated. Assay used: immunoSEQ multiplex PCR; TCRdb lists only in-frame clones, some missing. The DNA gave D and trimming, while V, J and clone size come from that table. The data hold some 120,000 clones, with around 82% observed a single time. The TCR sequence derives from a woman under 40 who had recovered from COVID-19. The sample was peripheral blood.

The CDR3 sequence is CACRTPNTGELFF. The DNA of the CDR3 is TGTGCCTGCAGGACTCCCAACACCGGGGAGCTGTTTTTT. The chain is built from TRBV28 and TRBJ2-2, with a tentative D call TRBD2 (5 bases). This CDR3 is 13 amino acids long. Per germline, CDR1 MDHEN and CDR2 SYDVKM.